This T cell receptor beta chain originates from a study of blood T cell repertoires in COVID-19. Study-level information: Specimens from acute and convalescent COVID-19 originated in the United States, Italy and Spain. PBMCs, B-cell-depleted T cells, or T cells provided the cDNA or gDNA that made up the material.

CDR1 and CDR2 from the germline V gene are SQVTM and ANQGSEA. CDR3 length: 12 amino acids. Trimming pared 5 bases from V and 9 bases from J, leaving 13 bases between. How the authors handled the data: Nucleated cell counts were estimated from reference gene primer amplification. Sequencing was performed with immunoSEQ multiplex PCR; in TCRdb, only in-frame clones are kept and a portion is missing. Clone size and V and J calls were adopted from that table, with D and trimming inferred from the DNA. This sample has about 23,000 clones, with about nine tenths found just once. This TCR derives from a man between 65 and 85 years old in a cohort sampled during active COVID-19. The sequenced sample consisted of peripheral blood. V usage is TRBV29-1 and J usage is TRBJ2-2, with D perhaps TRBD2 (5 bases). CDR3 protein: CSVRSGTRELFF. The CDR3 region has the DNA TGCAGCGTTCGGAGCGGAACCCGGGAGCTGTTTTTT.